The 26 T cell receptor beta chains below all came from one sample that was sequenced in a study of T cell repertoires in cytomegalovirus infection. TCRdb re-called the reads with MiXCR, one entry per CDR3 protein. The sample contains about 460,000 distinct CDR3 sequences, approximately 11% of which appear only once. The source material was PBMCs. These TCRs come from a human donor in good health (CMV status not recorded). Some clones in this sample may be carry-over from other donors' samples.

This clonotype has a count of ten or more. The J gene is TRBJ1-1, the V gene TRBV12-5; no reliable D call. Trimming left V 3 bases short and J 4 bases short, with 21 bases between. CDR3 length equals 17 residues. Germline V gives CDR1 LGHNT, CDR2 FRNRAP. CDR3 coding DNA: TGTGCTAGTGGTTTCTCGGTGGATTCGATTTTTGGCACTGAAGCTTTCTTT. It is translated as CASGFSVDSIFGTEAFF.

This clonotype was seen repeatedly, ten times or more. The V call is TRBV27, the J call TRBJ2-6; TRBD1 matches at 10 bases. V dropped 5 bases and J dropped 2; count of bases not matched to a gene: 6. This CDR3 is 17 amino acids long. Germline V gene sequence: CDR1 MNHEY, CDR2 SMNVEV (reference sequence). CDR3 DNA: TGTGCCAGCAGTACAGGACAGGGGGGAACTGGGGCCAACGTCCTGACTTTC. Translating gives CASSTGQGGTGANVLTF.

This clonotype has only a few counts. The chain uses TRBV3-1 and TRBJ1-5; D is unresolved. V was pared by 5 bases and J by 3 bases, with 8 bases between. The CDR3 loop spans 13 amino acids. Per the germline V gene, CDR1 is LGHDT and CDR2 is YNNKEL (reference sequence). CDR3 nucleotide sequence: TGTGCCAGCAGCACTGGGGACAATCAGCCCCAGCATTTT. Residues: CASSTGDNQPQHF. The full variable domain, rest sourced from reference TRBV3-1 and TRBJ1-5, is DTAVSQTPKYLVTQMGNDKSIKCEQNLGHDTMYWYKQDSKKFLKIMFSYNNKELIINETVPNRFSPKSPDKAHLNLHINSLELGDSAVYFCASSTGDNQPQHFGDGTRLSIL.

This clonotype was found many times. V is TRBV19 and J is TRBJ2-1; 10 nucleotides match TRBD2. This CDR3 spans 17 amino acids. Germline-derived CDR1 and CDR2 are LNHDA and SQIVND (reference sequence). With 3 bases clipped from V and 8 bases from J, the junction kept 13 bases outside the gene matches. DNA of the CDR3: TGTGCCAGTAGTATTGCCCTAGCGGGAGTCCTGGGGTATGAGCAGTTCTTC. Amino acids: CASSIALAGVLGYEQFF.

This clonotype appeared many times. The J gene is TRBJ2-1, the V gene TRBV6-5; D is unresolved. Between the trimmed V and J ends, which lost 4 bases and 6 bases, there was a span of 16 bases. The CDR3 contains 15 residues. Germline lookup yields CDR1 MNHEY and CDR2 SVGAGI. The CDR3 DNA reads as TGTGCCAGCAGTTTGGGCAGATCCCCTCCCAATGAGCAGTTCTTC. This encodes CASSLGRSPPNEQFF.

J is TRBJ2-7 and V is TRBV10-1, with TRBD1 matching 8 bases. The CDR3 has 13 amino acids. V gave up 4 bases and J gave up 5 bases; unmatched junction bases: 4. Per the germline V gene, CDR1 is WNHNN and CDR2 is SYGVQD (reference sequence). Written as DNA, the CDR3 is TGCGCCAGCAGTGTCTCAGGGGGCAACGAGCAGTACTTC. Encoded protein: CASSVSGGNEQYF.

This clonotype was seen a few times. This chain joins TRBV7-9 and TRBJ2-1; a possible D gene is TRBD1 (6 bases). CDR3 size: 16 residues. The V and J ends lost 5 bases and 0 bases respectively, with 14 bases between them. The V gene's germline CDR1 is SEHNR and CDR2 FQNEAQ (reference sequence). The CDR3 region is CASSPDRSGSYNEQFF. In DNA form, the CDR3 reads TGTGCCAGCAGCCCCGACAGGAGCGGCTCCTACAATGAGCAGTTCTTC.

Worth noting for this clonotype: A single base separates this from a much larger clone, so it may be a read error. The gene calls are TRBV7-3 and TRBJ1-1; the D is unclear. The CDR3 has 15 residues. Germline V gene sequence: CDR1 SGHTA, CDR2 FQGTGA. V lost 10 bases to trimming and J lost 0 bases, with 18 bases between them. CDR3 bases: TGTGCCAACAGACTCGATGGGCAGGTGAACACTGAAGCTTTCTTT. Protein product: CANRLDGQVNTEAFF. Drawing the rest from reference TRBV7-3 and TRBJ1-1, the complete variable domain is GAGVSQTPSNKVTEKGKYVELRCDPISGHTALYWYRQSLGQGPEFLIYFQGTGAADDSGLPNDRFFAVRPEGSVSTLKIQRTERGDSAVYLCANRLDGQVNTEAFFGQGTRLTVV.

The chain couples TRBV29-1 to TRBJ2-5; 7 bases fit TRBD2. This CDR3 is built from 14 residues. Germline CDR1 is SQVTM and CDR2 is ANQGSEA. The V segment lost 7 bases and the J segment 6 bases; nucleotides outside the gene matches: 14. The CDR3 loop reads CSADAGGSSKTQYF. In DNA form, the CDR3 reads TGCAGCGCTGATGCAGGCGGGAGTTCGAAGACCCAGTACTTC.

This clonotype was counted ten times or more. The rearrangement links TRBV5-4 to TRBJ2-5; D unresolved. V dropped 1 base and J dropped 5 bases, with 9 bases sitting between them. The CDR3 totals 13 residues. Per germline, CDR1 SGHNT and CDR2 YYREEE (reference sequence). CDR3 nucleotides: TGTGCCAGCAGCTTGTGGGCAGAGGAGACCCAGTACTTC. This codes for CASSLWAEETQYF.

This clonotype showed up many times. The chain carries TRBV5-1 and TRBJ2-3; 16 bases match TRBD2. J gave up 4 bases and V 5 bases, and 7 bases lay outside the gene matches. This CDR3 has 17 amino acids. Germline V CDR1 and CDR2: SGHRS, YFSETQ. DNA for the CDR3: TGCGCCAGCAGAACCGGGACTAGCGGGGGGGGAGCAGATACGCAGTATTTT. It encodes CASRTGTSGGGADTQYF.

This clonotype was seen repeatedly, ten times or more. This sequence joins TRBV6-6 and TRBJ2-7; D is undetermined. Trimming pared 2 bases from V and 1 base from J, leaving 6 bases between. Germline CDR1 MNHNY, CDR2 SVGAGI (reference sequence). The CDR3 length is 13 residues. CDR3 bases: TGTGCCAGCAGTTACGCGGAGTCCTACGAGCAGTACTTC. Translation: CASSYAESYEQYF.

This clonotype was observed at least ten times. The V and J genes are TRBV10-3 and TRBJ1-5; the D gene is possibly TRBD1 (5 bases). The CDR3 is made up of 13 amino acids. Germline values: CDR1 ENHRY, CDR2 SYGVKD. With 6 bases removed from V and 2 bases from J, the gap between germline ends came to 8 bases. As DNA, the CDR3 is TGTGCCATCAGAAAGACAGGCAATCAGCCCCAGCATTTT. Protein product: CAIRKTGNQPQHF.

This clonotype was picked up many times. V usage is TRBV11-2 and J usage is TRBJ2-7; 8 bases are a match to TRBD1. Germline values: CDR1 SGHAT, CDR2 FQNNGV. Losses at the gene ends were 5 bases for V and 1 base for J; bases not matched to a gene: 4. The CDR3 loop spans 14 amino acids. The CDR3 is CASSRDRRSYEQYF. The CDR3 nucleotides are TGTGCCAGCAGCAGGGACAGGCGATCCTACGAGCAGTACTTC.

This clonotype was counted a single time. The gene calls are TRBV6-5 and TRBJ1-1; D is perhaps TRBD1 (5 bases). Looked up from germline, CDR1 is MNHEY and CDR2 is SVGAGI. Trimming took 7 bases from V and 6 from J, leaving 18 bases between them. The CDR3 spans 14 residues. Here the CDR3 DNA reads TGTGCCAGCACCACTTGGAGGGGCCGCGCTGAAGCTTTCTTT. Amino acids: CASTTWRGRAEAFF.

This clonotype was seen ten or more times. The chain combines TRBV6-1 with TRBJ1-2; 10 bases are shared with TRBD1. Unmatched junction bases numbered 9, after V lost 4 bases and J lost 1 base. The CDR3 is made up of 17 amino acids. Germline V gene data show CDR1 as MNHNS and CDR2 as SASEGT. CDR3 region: CASSGALGQGVNYGYTF. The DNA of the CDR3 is TGTGCCAGCAGTGGGGCTCTCGGACAGGGGGTTAACTATGGCTACACCTTC.

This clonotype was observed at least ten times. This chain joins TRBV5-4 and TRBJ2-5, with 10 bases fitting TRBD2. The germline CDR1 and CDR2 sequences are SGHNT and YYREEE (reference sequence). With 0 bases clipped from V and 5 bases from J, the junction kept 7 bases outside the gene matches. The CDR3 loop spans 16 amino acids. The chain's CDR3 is CASSLGASGGMETQYF. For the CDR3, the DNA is TGTGCCAGCAGCTTGGGGGCTAGCGGGGGAATGGAGACCCAGTACTTC.

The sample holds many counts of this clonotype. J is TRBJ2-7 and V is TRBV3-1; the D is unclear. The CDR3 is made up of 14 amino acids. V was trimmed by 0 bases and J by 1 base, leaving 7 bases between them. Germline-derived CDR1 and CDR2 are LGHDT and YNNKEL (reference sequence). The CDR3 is CASSQERRSYEQYF. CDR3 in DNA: TGTGCCAGCAGCCAAGAACGTCGATCCTACGAGCAGTACTTC.

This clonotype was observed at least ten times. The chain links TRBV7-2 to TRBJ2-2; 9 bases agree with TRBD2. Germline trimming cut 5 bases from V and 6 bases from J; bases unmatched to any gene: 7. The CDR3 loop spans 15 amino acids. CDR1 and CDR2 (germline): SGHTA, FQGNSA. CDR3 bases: TGTGCCAGCAGCCTCGGGACTAGCAGTCCCGGGGAGCTGTTTTTT. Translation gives CASSLGTSSPGELFF.

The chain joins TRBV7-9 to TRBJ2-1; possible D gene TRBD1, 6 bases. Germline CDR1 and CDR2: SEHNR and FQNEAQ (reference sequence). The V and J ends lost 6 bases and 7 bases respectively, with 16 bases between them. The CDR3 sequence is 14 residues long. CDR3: CASRPGAIGNEQFF. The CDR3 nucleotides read TGTGCCAGCAGACCAGGGGCCATAGGGAATGAGCAGTTCTTC.

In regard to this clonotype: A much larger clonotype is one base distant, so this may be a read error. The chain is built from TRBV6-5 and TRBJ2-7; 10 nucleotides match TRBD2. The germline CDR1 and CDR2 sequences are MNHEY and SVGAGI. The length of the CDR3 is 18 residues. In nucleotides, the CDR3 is TGTGCCGGCAGTTACTCGACTAGCGGGCACTCGTTCTCCTACGAGCAGTACTTC. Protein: CAGSYSTSGHSFSYEQYF.

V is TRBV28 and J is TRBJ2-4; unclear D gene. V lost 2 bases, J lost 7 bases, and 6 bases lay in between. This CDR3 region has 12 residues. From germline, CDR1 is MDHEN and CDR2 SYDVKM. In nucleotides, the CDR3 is TGTGCCAGCAGTTTAAACGGGAACATTCAGTACTTC. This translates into CASSLNGNIQYF.

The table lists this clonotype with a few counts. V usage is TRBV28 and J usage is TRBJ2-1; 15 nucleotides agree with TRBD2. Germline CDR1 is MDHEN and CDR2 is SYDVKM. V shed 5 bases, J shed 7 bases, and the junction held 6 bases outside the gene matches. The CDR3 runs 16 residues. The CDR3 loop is CASSDAGLAGGNEQFF. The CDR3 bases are TGTGCCAGCAGTGACGCCGGACTAGCGGGAGGGAATGAGCAGTTCTTC.

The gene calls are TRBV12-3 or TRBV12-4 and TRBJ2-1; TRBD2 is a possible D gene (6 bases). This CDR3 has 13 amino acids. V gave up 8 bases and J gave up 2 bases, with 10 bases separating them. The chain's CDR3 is CASGGKPYNEQFF. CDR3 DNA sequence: TGTGCCAGCGGGGGGAAACCCTACAATGAGCAGTTCTTC.

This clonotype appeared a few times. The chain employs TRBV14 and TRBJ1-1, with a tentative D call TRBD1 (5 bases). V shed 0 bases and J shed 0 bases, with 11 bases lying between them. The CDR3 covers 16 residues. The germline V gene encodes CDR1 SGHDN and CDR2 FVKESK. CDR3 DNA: TGTGCCAGCAGCCAAGAGGACAAACTTCTGAACACTGAAGCTTTCTTT. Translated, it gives CASSQEDKLLNTEAFF.

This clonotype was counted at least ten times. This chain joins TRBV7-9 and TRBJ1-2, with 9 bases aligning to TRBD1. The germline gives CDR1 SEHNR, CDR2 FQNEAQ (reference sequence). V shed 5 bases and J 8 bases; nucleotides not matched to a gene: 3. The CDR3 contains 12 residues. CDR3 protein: CASSHDRGGYTF. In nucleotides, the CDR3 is TGTGCCAGCAGCCACGACAGGGGGGGCTACACCTTC. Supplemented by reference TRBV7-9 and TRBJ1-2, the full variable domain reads DTGVSQNPRHKITKRGQNVTFRCDPISEHNRLYWYRQTLGQGPEFLTYFQNEAQLEKSRLLSDRFSAERPKGSFSTLEIQRTEQGDSAMYLCASSHDRGGYTFGSGTRLTVV.